Each of the 19 T cell receptor beta chains below was sequenced from the same sample in a study of T cells in Graves' hyperthyroidism and ophthalmopathy. Researchers amplified the TCR beta CDR3 regions from RNA transcripts. The primer set for the first-round RT-PCR of the TCR CDR3 was HTBI. TCRdb re-analysed the multiplex PCR reads in MiXCR, keeping a single row per CDR3 protein. The sample has 500,000 to 800,000 distinct CDR3 sequences; 13% to 15% are singletons. The sequenced material came from blood. The origin of the receptors is a woman between 50 and 59 years old with Graves' ophthalmopathy.

This clonotype occurred many times. The gene calls are TRBV15 and TRBJ2-5, with D perhaps TRBD2 (6 bases). Germline V lookup: CDR1 LNHNV, CDR2 YYDKDF (reference sequence). V lost 1 base and J 3 bases, leaving 15 bases between the germline ends. The CDR3 runs to 16 residues. The CDR3 loop is CATSRVSGLSKETQYF. Here the CDR3 DNA reads TGTGCCACCAGCAGAGTTAGCGGACTATCAAAAGAGACCCAGTACTTC.

The J gene is TRBJ2-7, the V gene TRBV5-6; D unclear. Trimming pared 2 bases from V and 4 bases from J, leaving 25 bases between. CDR3 length: 18 residues. CDR1 and CDR2 from the germline V gene are SGHDT and YYEEEE. The CDR3 DNA reads as TGTGCCAGCAGCTTAAAGGGTTTGGAGTTTAATCGCCGATACGAGCAGTACTTC. Its translation: CASSLKGLEFNRRYEQYF.

This clonotype appeared many times. The chain is built from TRBV7-2 and TRBJ2-7, with TRBD2 as a possible D gene (6 bases). Trimming shortened V by 4 bases and J by 3 bases, and 13 bases separated the two germline ends. Germline lookup yields CDR1 SGHTA and CDR2 FQGNSA. The CDR3 totals 14 residues. CDR3: CASSSQRARYEQYF. The CDR3 region has the DNA TGTGCCAGCAGCTCCCAGCGGGCCCGCTACGAGCAGTACTTC.

This clonotype has at least ten counts. The J gene is TRBJ2-2, the V gene TRBV28; TRBD2 agrees at 12 bases. Per germline, CDR1 MDHEN and CDR2 SYDVKM. The CDR3 totals 18 residues. V dropped 7 bases and J dropped 0; count of bases not matched to a gene: 9. The CDR3 protein is CASTLTSGSRPNTGELFF. The CDR3 bases are TGTGCCAGCACCCTGACTAGCGGGAGCCGCCCGAACACCGGGGAGCTGTTTTTT.

This clonotype was seen at least ten times. The chain employs TRBV30 and TRBJ2-3; D gene uncertain. The CDR3 length is 15 residues. Trimming stripped 2 bases from V and 4 bases from J, with 16 bases between. CDR1 and CDR2 (germline): GTSNPN, SVGIG (reference sequence). CDR3 amino acids: CAWSPRRPLPDTQYF. Here the CDR3 DNA reads TGTGCCTGGAGTCCTCGGCGGCCCCTTCCAGATACGCAGTATTTT.

This clonotype occurred many times. This sequence joins TRBV27 and TRBJ1-5, with D possibly being TRBD1 (5 bases). The CDR3 is made up of 14 amino acids. The germline V gene has CDR1 MNHEY and CDR2 SMNVEV (reference sequence). Trimming pared 0 bases from V and 8 bases from J, leaving 11 bases between. CDR3 coding DNA: TGTGCCAGCAGTTTATCCGGGGCAGTAAAGCCCCAGCATTTT. This encodes CASSLSGAVKPQHF.

This chain connects TRBV4-3 to TRBJ1-2, with D perhaps matching TRBD1 (5 bases). Germline values: CDR1 LGHNA, CDR2 YSLEER. The CDR3 is made up of 15 amino acids. Trimming cost V 0 bases and J 3 bases, with 11 bases left between them. CDR3 in amino acids: CASSQDPGRDYGYTF. As DNA, the CDR3 is TGCGCCAGCAGCCAAGACCCGGGGCGCGACTATGGCTACACCTTC.

V is TRBV20-1 and J is TRBJ2-1; TRBD2 is a possible D gene (6 bases). Trimming left V 2 bases short and J 7 bases short, with 24 bases between. This CDR3 is built from 17 residues. Germline CDR1 DFQATT, CDR2 SNEGSKA (reference sequence). Written as DNA, the CDR3 is TGCAGTGCTAGAAGCCCCCGTGGCGGGAACAACGTGAATGAGCAGTTCTTC. Translation: CSARSPRGGNNVNEQFF.

The chain couples TRBV20-1 to TRBJ2-4, with TRBD2 identical over 9 bases. Per germline, CDR1 DFQATT and CDR2 SNEGSKA (reference sequence). Trimming removed 1 base from V and 1 base from J; junction bases left unmatched: 8. The CDR3 extends over 17 amino acids. Here the CDR3 reads CSARVLAGEGAKNIQYF. The CDR3 coding sequence is TGCAGTGCTAGAGTACTAGCGGGCGAGGGGGCCAAAAACATTCAGTACTTC.

Concerning this clonotype itself: A single base separates this from a much larger clone, so it may be a read error. V gene TRBV27 combines with J gene TRBJ2-3; 8 nucleotides align to TRBD1. The end of the DNA fits TRBJ1-5 better, so the J call may be wrong. CDR3 length: 18 residues. The germline V gene encodes CDR1 MNHEY and CDR2 SMNVEV (reference sequence). The CDR3 nucleotides are TGTGCCAGCAGCCGCCAAACGAGGACAGGGTTACACACAGATACGCAGCATTTT. Translated, it gives CASSRQTRTGLHTDTQHF.

In its sample, this clonotype was seen a few times. The V call is TRBV5-1, the J call TRBJ2-2, with 12 bases identical to TRBD2. This CDR3 comprises 18 residues. From germline, CDR1 is SGHRS and CDR2 YFSETQ. Losses at the gene ends were 3 bases for V and 0 bases for J; bases not matched to a gene: 6. In nucleotides, the CDR3 is TGCGCCAGCAGCTACGGACTAGCGGGATTAGCGAACACCGGGGAGCTGTTTTTT. It is translated as CASSYGLAGLANTGELFF.

Ten or more counts support this clonotype. V and J are TRBV24-1 and TRBJ2-1, with 10 bases aligning to TRBD1. With 4 bases clipped from V and 10 bases from J, the junction kept 9 bases outside the gene matches. This CDR3 is 15 amino acids long. CDR1 is KGHDR, CDR2 SFDVKD, per germline. CDR3 in DNA: TGTGCCACCAGTGACGACAGGGGGCTAGCTCGAGAGCAGTTCTTC. As protein: CATSDDRGLAREQFF.

This clonotype was detected a few times. This chain uses TRBV28 with TRBJ2-3; D gene ambiguous. The V end was cut by 3 bases, the J end by 1 base, with 8 bases between. The CDR3 runs to 14 residues. Germline V gives CDR1 MDHEN, CDR2 SYDVKM. The DNA for the CDR3 is TGTGCCAGCAGTTTCCGAGCAGGCACAGATACGCAGTATTTT. Translation: CASSFRAGTDTQYF.

This clonotype was counted ten times or more. The genes are TRBV6-2 or TRBV6-3 and TRBJ2-2, with TRBD1 matching over 10 bases. The CDR3 consists of 14 residues. V shed 7 bases, J shed 4 bases, and the junction held 3 bases outside the gene matches. The germline V gene has CDR1 MNHEY and CDR2 SVGEGT. Here the CDR3 reads CASKDRGFTGELFF. The CDR3 DNA is TGTGCCAGCAAGGACAGGGGGTTCACCGGGGAGCTGTTTTTT.

This clonotype was counted between two and nine times. The CDR3 DNA sequence: TGCAGCGTTTCCAATACTACTGTCGGTGAGCAGTTCTTC. Protein product: CSVSNTTVGEQFF. V and J are TRBV29-1 and TRBJ2-1; D unresolved. CDR3 size: 13 residues. V dropped 5 bases and J dropped 9 bases, with 17 bases sitting between them. Germline V lookup: CDR1 SQVTM, CDR2 ANQGSEA.

This clonotype was seen only a few times. The chain employs TRBV20-1 and TRBJ2-1; unclear D gene. V gave up 5 bases and J gave up 5 bases, with 19 bases separating them. The CDR3 spans 15 residues. Per germline, CDR1 DFQATT and CDR2 SNEGSKA (reference sequence). The DNA of the CDR3 is TGCAGTGCTTGGTCGAGTCATGTCAAAGACAATGAGCAGTTCTTC. Amino acids: CSAWSSHVKDNEQFF.

This clonotype was recorded at least ten times. The chain couples TRBV6-1 to TRBJ1-5; no firm D call. In germline, CDR1 is MNHNS, CDR2 SASEGT. Trimming pared 5 bases from V and 4 bases from J, leaving 9 bases between. The CDR3 is 13 amino acids. The CDR3 loop is CASSRTGNQPQHF. The CDR3 DNA sequence: TGTGCCAGCAGTCGGACTGGGAATCAGCCCCAGCATTTT.

This clonotype appeared many times. The rearrangement uses TRBV20-1 and TRBJ2-5; D may be TRBD1 (6 bases). Per germline, CDR1 DFQATT and CDR2 SNEGSKA (reference sequence). Trimming cost V 6 bases and J 3 bases, with 17 bases left between them. This CDR3 has 14 amino acids. The CDR3 here is CSAAGTRVKETQYF. CDR3 DNA sequence: TGCAGTGCCGCCGGGACAAGGGTAAAAGAGACCCAGTACTTC.

The chain couples TRBV7-9 to TRBJ1-2; a possible D gene is TRBD1 (5 bases). From germline, CDR1 is SEHNR and CDR2 FQNEAQ (reference sequence). The germline V and J ends were trimmed by 2 bases and 1 base, with 17 bases remaining between them. The CDR3 spans 17 residues. The CDR3 region has the DNA TGTGCCAGCAGCTTAAGGGACGGCGGATCTCATAACTATGGCTACACCTTC. It codes for CASSLRDGGSHNYGYTF.